A single sample is the source of the 5 T cell receptor beta chains below, sequenced in a study of CXCR3-negative and CXCR3-positive naive CD8 T cells. The method, 5' RACE with UMI labels, was used to prepare the TRB cDNA libraries. Each CDR3 protein gets one entry in TCRdb, which reprocessed the 5' RACE reads and gives no DNA. Found here are more than 65,000 distinct CDR3 sequences; the top ten clones hold about 1.5%. The sample taken for sequencing was naive CXCR3- CD8+ T cells from blood. Subset denoted: CD45RO-CCR7+CD27+CD95- naive CD8+ T cells lacking CXCR3 (TNR3-). The receptors derive from a human donor in good health. Some clones in this sample may be carry-over from other donors' samples.

The V call is TRBV27, the J call TRBJ2-1. CDR3 length: 11 amino acids. Germline-derived CDR1 and CDR2 are MNHEY and SMNVEV (reference sequence). The CDR3 reads CASSILNEQFF.

The J gene is TRBJ2-7, the V gene TRBV20-1; without DNA, the TCRdb call of TRBD2 cannot be checked. Germline V gene data show CDR1 as DFQATT and CDR2 as SNEGSKA (reference sequence). This CDR3 is built from 13 residues. CDR3: CSARKLADYEQYF.

The chain has TRBV7-9 and TRBJ2-7. The CDR3 consists of 12 residues. The germline V gene has CDR1 SEHNR and CDR2 FQNEAQ (reference sequence). The CDR3: CASSPIPLEQYF.

V gene TRBV7-9 combines with J gene TRBJ1-1; the TCRdb call, TRBD1, lacks DNA for checking. The germline V gene encodes CDR1 SEHNR and CDR2 FQNEAQ (reference sequence). CDR3 length: 15 residues. Here the CDR3 reads CASSSAGGWNTEAFF.

The gene calls are TRBV29-1 and TRBJ1-4. Germline loops: CDR1 SQVTM, CDR2 ANQGSEA. The CDR3 runs 15 residues. This CDR3 reads CSVEDHRVGREKLFF.